These 19 T cell receptor beta chains came from one sample sequenced in a study of CD8 T cells in ankylosing spondylitis. Using its own MiXCR run on the 5' RACE reads, TCRdb lists one record per CDR3 protein. The data contain almost 400,000 distinct CDR3 sequences, under 25% of them singletons. Notes on the study in general: Ankylosing spondylitis blood appeared to be characterized by a TCR beta motif of several highly homologous variants.

Antigens for these TCRs are unknown. The specimen was blood, either unsorted or a sorted T cell fraction (not recorded which). These receptor sequences come from a male donor with ankylosing spondylitis.

This clonotype turned up a few times. The rearrangement joins TRBV18 to TRBJ2-5; 7 bases agree with TRBD2. The CDR3 is 14 residues long. CDR1 and CDR2 (germline): KGHSH, LQKENI. J was trimmed by 2 bases and V by 3 bases; bases with no gene match: 3. The CDR3 region has the DNA TGTGCCAGCTCACCGGGAGGGACTCAAGAGACCCAGTACTTC. Amino acid sequence: CASSPGGTQETQYF.

J is TRBJ2-3 and V is TRBV20-1; D unresolved. This CDR3 has 13 amino acids. Trimming removed 7 bases from V and 2 bases from J, with 13 bases in between. CDR1 and CDR2 (germline): DFQATT, SNEGSKA (reference sequence). The CDR3 is CSVVVLITDTQYF. The CDR3 bases are TGCAGTGTGGTGGTCCTAATCACAGATACGCAGTATTTT.

The genes are TRBV5-1 and TRBJ2-3, with D possibly TRBD2 on 5 matching bases. Germline CDR1 SGHRS, CDR2 YFSETQ. There are 15 residues in the CDR3. Trimming shortened V by 1 base and J by 1 base, and 10 bases separated the two germline ends. CDR3 in amino acids: CASSLSLRGTDTQYF. The CDR3 DNA sequence: TGCGCCAGCAGCTTGTCTTTGCGGGGCACAGATACGCAGTATTTT.

The chain recombines TRBV3-1 with TRBJ2-7, with TRBD2 matching over 8 bases. CDR1 LGHDT and CDR2 YNNKEL come from the germline V gene (reference sequence). The CDR3 loop spans 14 amino acids. V lost 2 bases, J lost 4 bases, and 4 bases stayed unmatched. The CDR3 DNA reads as TGTGCCAGCAGCCAAACTAGCGGCCAATACGAGCAGTACTTC. Protein: CASSQTSGQYEQYF.

The rearrangement uses TRBV2 and TRBJ2-1; 8 bases agree with TRBD2. In germline, CDR1 is SNHLY, CDR2 FYNNEI. The CDR3 is 15 residues long. Trimming removed 4 bases from V and 5 bases from J; junction bases left unmatched: 7. CDR3 nucleotide sequence: TGTGCCAGCAGTGTTCTTACTAGCGGCGACAATGAGCAGTTCTTC. Its protein product is CASSVLTSGDNEQFF.

The chain recombines TRBV6-5 with TRBJ1-1, with D hard to call. Trimming took 2 bases from V and 2 from J, leaving 15 bases between them. The CDR3 runs to 16 residues. Germline assignment: CDR1 MNHEY and CDR2 SVGAGI. CDR3 DNA sequence: TGTGCCAGCAGTTACGGGGTGGAAGTTAGAAACACTGAAGCTTTCTTT. Translating gives CASSYGVEVRNTEAFF.

The chain couples TRBV6-5 to TRBJ2-7; 7 positions match TRBD1. This CDR3 is built from 15 residues. CDR1 and CDR2 (germline): MNHEY, SVGAGI. V was clipped by 2 bases and J by 6 bases; unmatched bases: 10. The CDR3 region has the DNA TGTGCCAGCAGTTACCCGGACAGGCACCAGGGCGAGCAGTACTTC. It specifies CASSYPDRHQGEQYF.

This clonotype occurred a few times. The J gene is TRBJ2-1, the V gene TRBV10-3; 11 bases align to TRBD2. The CDR3 length is 17 residues. Germline lookup yields CDR1 ENHRY and CDR2 SYGVKD. The trim removed 0 bases at V and 4 bases at J, leaving 5 bases unmatched. The CDR3 protein is CAISESPVAGGYNEQFF. In nucleotides, the CDR3 is TGTGCCATCAGTGAGTCTCCGGTAGCGGGGGGGTACAATGAGCAGTTCTTC.

V usage is TRBV4-3 and J usage is TRBJ2-7, with a tentative D call TRBD1 (6 bases). Trimming cost V 0 bases and J 3 bases, with 15 bases left between them. Germline V gene data show CDR1 as LGHNA and CDR2 as YSLEER. The CDR3 runs 16 residues. CDR3 sequence reads: CASSQEPRDTFYEQYF. The CDR3 nucleotides are TGCGCCAGCAGCCAAGAACCAAGGGACACGTTCTACGAGCAGTACTTC.

This clonotype was detected only a few times. The chain joins TRBV20-1 to TRBJ2-5; D possibly corresponds to TRBD1 (6 bases). Germline V gene lookup returns CDR1 DFQATT and CDR2 SNEGSKA (reference sequence). The CDR3 covers 14 residues. Between the trimmed V and J ends, which lost 2 bases and 0 bases, there was a span of 10 bases. CDR3 DNA: TGCAGTGCTAGAAGTGACAGGTACCAAGAGACCCAGTACTTC. This codes for CSARSDRYQETQYF.

The table lists this clonotype with many counts. The chain is built from TRBV29-1 and TRBJ2-2, with D perhaps matching TRBD2 (6 bases). In germline, CDR1 is SQVTM, CDR2 ANQGSEA. The CDR3 loop spans 14 amino acids. V lost 7 bases, J lost 6 bases, and 18 bases lay in between. The CDR3 DNA reads TGCAGCGCTAGACTAGATGGTGACGCCGGGGAGCTGTTTTTT. Translated: CSARLDGDAGELFF.

This chain joins TRBV6-1 and TRBJ1-4; 8 nucleotides line up with TRBD1. The CDR3 has 14 amino acids. V shed 6 bases and J 6 bases; nucleotides not matched to a gene: 6. Germline V gives CDR1 MNHNS, CDR2 SASEGT. The CDR3 bases are TGTGCCAGCAGCTTTGGACAGGGCTATGAAAAACTGTTTTTT. Translated: CASSFGQGYEKLFF.

The chain couples TRBV18 to TRBJ2-1; 11 bases match TRBD1. With 6 bases clipped from V and 7 bases from J, the junction kept 8 bases outside the gene matches. Germline lookup yields CDR1 KGHSH and CDR2 LQKENI. This CDR3 spans 15 amino acids. CDR3 nucleotides: TGTGCCAGCTCGGTGTCCGGGACAGGGGGGAATGAGCAGTTCTTC. This sequence encodes CASSVSGTGGNEQFF.

The V gene is TRBV7-2, the J gene TRBJ2-7; possible D gene TRBD1, 7 bases. The ends were cut back, 2 bases at V and 2 bases at J, with 13 bases in the middle. CDR1 and CDR2 (germline): SGHTA, FQGNSA. The CDR3 consists of 15 residues. In DNA form, the CDR3 reads TGTGCCAGCAGCTTATCGCCAGGGGGGACCTACGAGCAGTACTTC. It codes for CASSLSPGGTYEQYF.

The rearrangement links TRBV20-1 to TRBJ2-5, with 14 bases matching TRBD2. Germline V CDR1 and CDR2: DFQATT, SNEGSKA (reference sequence). With V trimmed by 3 bases and J by 4 bases, 13 bases remained unmatched. This CDR3 comprises 18 residues. CDR3 sequence reads: CSARPGTSGSGEGETQYF. CDR3 in DNA: TGCAGTGCTAGGCCGGGGACTAGCGGGAGTGGGGAAGGAGAGACCCAGTACTTC.

The chain combines TRBV29-1 with TRBJ2-3; D might be TRBD2 (5 bases). Germline V gene data show CDR1 as SQVTM and CDR2 as ANQGSEA. This CDR3 has 14 residues. V lost 3 bases to trimming and J lost 4 bases, with 14 bases between them. In DNA form, the CDR3 reads TGCAGCGTTGAGTGTGTGGGAGTGGCAGATACGCAGTATTTT. Translating it yields CSVECVGVADTQYF.

This clonotype was detected a few times. This chain joins TRBV7-2 and TRBJ1-3; D gene ambiguous. Germline V gene sequence: CDR1 SGHTA, CDR2 FQGNSA. V lost 1 base and J 4 bases, leaving 11 bases between the germline ends. There are 15 residues in the CDR3. The CDR3 spells CASSLETFGGNTIYF. In nucleotides, the CDR3 is TGTGCCAGCAGCTTAGAGACCTTCGGCGGAAACACCATATATTTT.

V is TRBV3-1 and J is TRBJ2-1; possible D gene TRBD2, 5 bases. Germline-derived CDR1 and CDR2 are LGHDT and YNNKEL (reference sequence). There are 14 residues in the CDR3. V lost 5 bases and J lost 6, with 14 bases in between. CDR3 nucleotide sequence: TGTGCCAGCAGCAAGGTGCTAGGAGGCAATGAGCAGTTCTTC. It encodes CASSKVLGGNEQFF.

The chain joins TRBV6-5 to TRBJ2-5, with D unclear. CDR1 and CDR2 from the germline V gene are MNHEY and SVGAGI. V was pared by 0 bases and J by 1 base, with 18 bases between. The CDR3 contains 18 residues. CDR3 nucleotides: TGTGCCAGCAGTTACTCGTGGGCCCCGACGGGTTCCCAAGAGACCCAGTACTTC. Its protein product is CASSYSWAPTGSQETQYF.